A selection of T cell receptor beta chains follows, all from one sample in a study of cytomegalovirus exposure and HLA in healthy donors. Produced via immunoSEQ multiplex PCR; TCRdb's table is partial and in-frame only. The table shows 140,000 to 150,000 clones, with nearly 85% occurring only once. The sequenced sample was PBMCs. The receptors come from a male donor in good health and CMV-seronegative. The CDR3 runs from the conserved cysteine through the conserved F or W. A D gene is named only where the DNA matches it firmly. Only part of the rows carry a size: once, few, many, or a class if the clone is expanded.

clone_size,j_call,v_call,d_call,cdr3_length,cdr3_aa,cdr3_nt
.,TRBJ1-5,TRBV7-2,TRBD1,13,CASSSQGNQPQHF,TGTGCCAGCAGCTCACAGGGGAATCAGCCCCAGCATTTT
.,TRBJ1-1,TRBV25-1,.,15,CASSDSTGKNTEAFF,TGTGCCAGCAGTGACTCGACGGGGAAGAACACTGAAGCTTTCTTT
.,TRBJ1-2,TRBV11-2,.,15,CASTLRETGPYGYTF,TGTGCCAGCACCCTGCGAGAGACAGGACCCTATGGCTACACCTTC
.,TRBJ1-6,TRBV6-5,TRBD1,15,CASRKQGAINSPLHF,TGTGCCAGCAGAAAACAGGGGGCGATTAATTCACCCCTCCACTTT
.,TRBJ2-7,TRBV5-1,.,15,CASSLGDSTTYEQYF,TGCGCCAGCAGCTTGGGCGACAGTACCACCTACGAGCAGTACTTC
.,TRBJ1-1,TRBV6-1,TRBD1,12,CATLGQVTEAFF,TGTGCCACCTTGGGACAGGTGACTGAAGCTTTCTTT
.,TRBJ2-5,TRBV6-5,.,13,CASSYVGGETQYF,TGTGCCAGCAGTTACGTCGGAGGGGAGACCCAGTACTTC
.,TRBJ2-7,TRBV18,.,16,CASSPTGSLSADEQYF,TGTGCCAGCTCACCTACAGGGTCCCTCAGCGCCGACGAGCAGTACTTC
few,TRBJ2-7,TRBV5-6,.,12,CASSPPQGEQYF,TGTGCCAGCAGCCCCCCCCAGGGCGAGCAGTACTTC
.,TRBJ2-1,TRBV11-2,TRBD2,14,CASSSSGGAAEQFF,TGTGCCAGCAGCTCTAGCGGGGGGGCCGCTGAGCAGTTCTTC
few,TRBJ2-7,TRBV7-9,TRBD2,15,CAVAGAGERSYEQYF,TGTGCCGTTGCCGGGGCGGGGGAACGCTCCTACGAGCAGTACTTC
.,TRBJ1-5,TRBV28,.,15,CASSLRGRGNQPQHF,TGTGCCAGCAGTTTACGAGGTCGGGGCAATCAGCCCCAGCATTTT
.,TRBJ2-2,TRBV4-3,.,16,CASSRKQAGNTGELFF,TGCGCCAGCAGCCGTAAGCAAGCGGGCAACACCGGGGAGCTGTTTTTT
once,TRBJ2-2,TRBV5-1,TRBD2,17,CASSPIGTSGGTGELFF,TGCGCCAGCAGCCCCATAGGGACTAGCGGGGGCACCGGGGAGCTGTTTTTT
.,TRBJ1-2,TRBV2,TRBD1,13,CASKFDRVDGYTF,TGTGCCAGCAAGTTTGACAGGGTGGATGGCTACACCTTC
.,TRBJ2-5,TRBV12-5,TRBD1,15,CASGPGQGAGETQYF,TGTGCTAGTGGCCCAGGACAGGGGGCCGGGGAGACCCAGTACTTC
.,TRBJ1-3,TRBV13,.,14,CASSSGRAGNTIYF,TGTGCCAGCAGCAGTGGCAGGGCAGGAAACACCATATATTTT
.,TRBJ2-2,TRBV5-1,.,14,CASSLGGPAGELFF,TGCGCCAGCAGTTTGGGAGGCCCCGCCGGGGAGCTGTTTTTT
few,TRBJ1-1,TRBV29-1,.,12,CSSRPSNTEAFF,TGCAGCTCTAGACCGTCGAACACTGAAGCTTTCTTT
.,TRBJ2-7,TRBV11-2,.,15,CASSFRPRGDGEQYF,TGTGCCAGCAGCTTTAGGCCCAGGGGAGACGGCGAGCAGTACTTC
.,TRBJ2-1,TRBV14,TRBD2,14,CASSQGVMRGVTFF,TGTGCCAGCAGCCAGGGTGTTATGCGGGGGGTTACGTTCTTC
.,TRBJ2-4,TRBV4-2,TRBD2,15,CASSQGGLAGGIQYF,TGTGCCAGCAGCCAAGGCGGCCTAGCGGGGGGTATTCAGTACTTC
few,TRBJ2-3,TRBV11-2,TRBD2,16,CASSLVASGSTDTQYF,TGTGCCAGCAGCTTAGTGGCTAGCGGCTCCACAGATACGCAGTATTTT
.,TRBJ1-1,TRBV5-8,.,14,CASSYRDTTSEAFF,TGTGCCAGCAGCTACCGGGACACAACATCTGAAGCTTTCTTT
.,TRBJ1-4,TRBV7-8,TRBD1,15,CASSAGQGVFEKLFF,TGTGCCAGCAGCGCCGGACAGGGGGTTTTTGAAAAACTGTTTTTT